This is a list of T cell receptor beta chains from one sample in a study of T cells in Graves' hyperthyroidism and ophthalmopathy. Using its own MiXCR run on the multiplex PCR reads, TCRdb lists one record per CDR3 protein. The repertoire holds approximately 500,000 distinct CDR3 sequences, with around 45% as singletons. Sequenced: peripheral blood or thyroid tissue (not recorded which). The receptors were sampled from a woman aged 18-35 years with Graves' hyperthyroidism. Each CDR3 is given with its conserved first and last residue. The order of the fields is D gene, J gene, clone size, V gene, CDR3 DNA, CDR3 protein. A D gene is named only where the DNA matches it firmly. Rows give clone size only sometimes, using once, few, many, or a class for an expanded clone.

D: -
J: TRBJ1-5
size: -
V: TRBV9
DNA: TGTGCCAGCAGCGACCGGGACTCCGTTGGGCCCCAGCATTTT
CDR3: CASSDRDSVGPQHF

D: TRBD1
J: TRBJ1-6
size: many
V: TRBV7-9
DNA: TGTGCCAGCAGCAAAGGCTCGGGACAGGCCAATTCACCCCTCCACTTT
CDR3: CASSKGSGQANSPLHF

D: -
J: TRBJ2-5
size: many
V: TRBV25-1
DNA: TGTGCCAGCAGTGAACAGGATGGGACCCAGTACTTC
CDR3: CASSEQDGTQYF

D: TRBD2
J: TRBJ2-1
size: -
V: TRBV29-1
DNA: TGCAGCGCCGCGCTGCCGAGCGGGAACTACAATGAGCAGTTCTTC
CDR3: CSAALPSGNYNEQFF

D: TRBD2
J: TRBJ2-6
size: -
V: TRBV2
DNA: TGTGCCAGCAGTGAAGTGGGGCTAGCGGGAGGGCTAGGCTCTGGGGCCAACGTCCTGACTTTC
CDR3: CASSEVGLAGGLGSGANVLTF

D: TRBD1
J: TRBJ2-5
size: many
V: TRBV5-1
DNA: TGCGCCAGCAGCCCAGGGGACAGGGGGCAAGAGACCCAGTACTTC
CDR3: CASSPGDRGQETQYF

D: TRBD1
J: TRBJ2-7
size: -
V: TRBV7-9
DNA: TGTGCCAGCGGCTACCGGGACAGGGGCTCCTACAATGAGCAGTACTTC
CDR3: CASGYRDRGSYNEQYF

D: TRBD1
J: TRBJ1-2
size: -
V: TRBV29-1
DNA: TGCAGCGCTTGGACAGGGGATGGCTACACCTTC
CDR3: CSAWTGDGYTF

D: -
J: TRBJ1-5
size: -
V: TRBV15
DNA: TGTGCCACCAGCAGTTTGGGCAGGGCGTGGAATCAGCCCCAGCATTTT
CDR3: CATSSLGRAWNQPQHF

D: -
J: TRBJ1-1
size: many
V: TRBV20-1
DNA: TGCAGTGCTAGCGGGGACACTGAAGCTTTCTTT
CDR3: CSASGDTEAFF

D: -
J: TRBJ2-7
size: many
V: TRBV12-3/TRBV12-4
DNA: TGTGCCAGCAGTTCAACGGACATCTACGAGCAGTACTTC
CDR3: CASSSTDIYEQYF

D: TRBD1
J: TRBJ1-2
size: -
V: TRBV18
DNA: TGTGCCAGCTCACCACGAGCAGGGGGTCACTATGGCTACACCTTC
CDR3: CASSPRAGGHYGYTF

D: -
J: TRBJ1-3
size: many
V: TRBV12-3/TRBV12-4
DNA: TGTGCCAGCCGGAAGAGGGTCTTAGACACCATATATTTT
CDR3: CASRKRVLDTIYF

D: -
J: TRBJ2-6
size: few
V: TRBV28
DNA: TGTGCCAGCAGCCAAGGGGGGGCGCGGGGGGCCAACGTCCTGACTTTC
CDR3: CASSQGGARGANVLTF

D: -
J: TRBJ1-4
size: -
V: TRBV24-1
DNA: TGTGCCACCAGTGACCCGGGGGCGAATGAAAAACTGTTTTTT
CDR3: CATSDPGANEKLFF

D: -
J: TRBJ1-3
size: -
V: TRBV18
DNA: TGTGCCAGCTCACCATACAGGGAGAGATCTGGAAACACCATATATTTT
CDR3: CASSPYRERSGNTIYF

D: -
J: TRBJ2-2
size: -
V: TRBV15
DNA: TGTGCCACCAGCACCATCGGGGAGCTGTTTTTT
CDR3: CATSTIGELFF

D: -
J: TRBJ1-2
size: many
V: TRBV12-3/TRBV12-4
DNA: TGTGCCAGCAGTCCCCGTGCGGGAGGCTACACCTTC
CDR3: CASSPRAGGYTF

D: TRBD2
J: TRBJ2-7
size: many
V: TRBV11-3
DNA: TGTGCCAGCAGCTTTGTAGCGATTAGCGGGACTTTCTACGAGCAGTACTTC
CDR3: CASSFVAISGTFYEQYF

D: -
J: TRBJ1-1
size: many
V: TRBV9
DNA: TGTGCCAGCAGCGTGAGGGGGGGGGGCACTGAAGCTTTCTTT
CDR3: CASSVRGGGTEAFF

D: -
J: TRBJ2-5
size: -
V: TRBV5-5
DNA: TGTGCCTGCAATCCGGCAGGGGAGGGGGAGACCCAGTACTTC
CDR3: CACNPAGEGETQYF

D: -
J: TRBJ1-5
size: -
V: TRBV12-3/TRBV12-4
DNA: TGTGCCAGCAGCCCGAGGGGTCATCAAGAGACCCAGCATTTT
CDR3: CASSPRGHQETQHF

D: -
J: TRBJ2-2
size: -
V: TRBV7-9
DNA: TGTGCCAGCAGGAGGGGGAAGGTGGACACCGGGGAGCTGTTTTTT
CDR3: CASRRGKVDTGELFF

D: TRBD1
J: TRBJ2-7
size: once
V: TRBV7-8
DNA: TGTGCCAGCAGCGCCGCCGGGACAGGGGGTCGCGAGCAGTACTTC
CDR3: CASSAAGTGGREQYF

D: TRBD1
J: TRBJ1-5
size: once
V: TRBV29-1
DNA: TGCAGCCAGTCCCAGGGGGTTCAGCCCCAGCATTTT
CDR3: CSQSQGVQPQHF